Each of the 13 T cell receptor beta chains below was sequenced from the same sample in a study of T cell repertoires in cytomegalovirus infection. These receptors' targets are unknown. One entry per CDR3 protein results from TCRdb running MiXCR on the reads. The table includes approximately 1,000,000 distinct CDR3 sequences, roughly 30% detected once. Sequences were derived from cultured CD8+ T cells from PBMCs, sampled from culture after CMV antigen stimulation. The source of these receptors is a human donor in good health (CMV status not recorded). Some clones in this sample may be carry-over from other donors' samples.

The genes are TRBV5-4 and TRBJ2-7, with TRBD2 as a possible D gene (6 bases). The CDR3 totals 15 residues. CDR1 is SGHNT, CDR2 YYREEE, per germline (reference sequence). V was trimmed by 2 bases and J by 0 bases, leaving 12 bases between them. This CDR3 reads CASSLAVGLSYEQYF. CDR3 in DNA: TGTGCCAGCAGCTTAGCGGTGGGACTCTCCTACGAGCAGTACTTC.

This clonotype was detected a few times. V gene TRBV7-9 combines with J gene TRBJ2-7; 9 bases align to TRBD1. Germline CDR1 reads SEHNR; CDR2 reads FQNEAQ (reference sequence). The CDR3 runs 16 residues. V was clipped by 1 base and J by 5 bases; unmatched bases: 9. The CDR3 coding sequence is TGTGCCAGCAGCTTAGATCCCGGGACAGGGCACAACGAGCAGTACTTC. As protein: CASSLDPGTGHNEQYF.

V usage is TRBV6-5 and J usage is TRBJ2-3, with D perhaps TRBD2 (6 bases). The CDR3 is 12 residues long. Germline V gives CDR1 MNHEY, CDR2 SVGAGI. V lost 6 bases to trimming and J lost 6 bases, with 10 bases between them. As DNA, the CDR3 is TGTGCCAGCAGGCGAGGGAGGGATACGCAGTATTTT. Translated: CASRRGRDTQYF.

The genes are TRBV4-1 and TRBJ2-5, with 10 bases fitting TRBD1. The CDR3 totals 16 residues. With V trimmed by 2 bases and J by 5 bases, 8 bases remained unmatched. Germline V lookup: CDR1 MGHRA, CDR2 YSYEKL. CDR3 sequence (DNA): TGCGCCAGCAGCCAACCGGGACAGGGGATTGGGGAGACCCAGTACTTC. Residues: CASSQPGQGIGETQYF.

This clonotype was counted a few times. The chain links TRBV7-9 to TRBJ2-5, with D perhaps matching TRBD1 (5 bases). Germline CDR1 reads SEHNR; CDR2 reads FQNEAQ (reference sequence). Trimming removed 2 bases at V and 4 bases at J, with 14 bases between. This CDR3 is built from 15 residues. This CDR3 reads CASSLIGVGAETQYF. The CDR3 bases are TGTGCCAGCAGCTTAATAGGGGTTGGAGCAGAGACCCAGTACTTC. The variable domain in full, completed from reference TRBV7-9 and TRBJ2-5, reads DTGVSQNPRHKITKRGQNVTFRCDPISEHNRLYWYRQTLGQGPEFLTYFQNEAQLEKSRLLSDRFSAERPKGSFSTLEIQRTEQGDSAMYLCASSLIGVGAETQYFGPGTRLLVL.

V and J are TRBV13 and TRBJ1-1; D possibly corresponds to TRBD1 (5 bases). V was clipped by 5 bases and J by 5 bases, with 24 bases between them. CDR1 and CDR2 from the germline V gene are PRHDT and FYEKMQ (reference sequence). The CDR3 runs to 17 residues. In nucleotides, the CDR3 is TGTGCCAGCAGCACCCTTTCCCCTAGTAGGTGGGGGACTGAAGCTTTCTTT. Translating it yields CASSTLSPSRWGTEAFF.

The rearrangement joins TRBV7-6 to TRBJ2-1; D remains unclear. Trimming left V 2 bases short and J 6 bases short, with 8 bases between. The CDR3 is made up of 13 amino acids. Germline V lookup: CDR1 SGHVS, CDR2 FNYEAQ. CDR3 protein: CASSLFGSNEQFF. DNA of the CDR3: TGTGCCAGCAGCTTATTCGGCTCCAATGAGCAGTTCTTC.

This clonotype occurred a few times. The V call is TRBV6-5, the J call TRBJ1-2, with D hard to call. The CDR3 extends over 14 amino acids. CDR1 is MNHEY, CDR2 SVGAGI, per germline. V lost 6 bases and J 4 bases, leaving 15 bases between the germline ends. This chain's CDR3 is CASRTVENGYGYTF. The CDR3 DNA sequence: TGTGCCAGCAGAACAGTCGAGAATGGCTATGGCTACACCTTC.

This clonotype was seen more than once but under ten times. The CDR3 bases are TGTGCCAGCAGCTTGGGACACCTCTCCTACAATGAGCAGTTCTTC. This codes for CASSLGHLSYNEQFF. This chain uses TRBV7-2 with TRBJ2-1, with D possibly TRBD1 on 6 matching bases. V lost 3 bases, J lost 0 bases, and 9 bases lay in between. The CDR3 covers 15 residues. Looked up from germline, CDR1 is SGHTA and CDR2 is FQGNSA.

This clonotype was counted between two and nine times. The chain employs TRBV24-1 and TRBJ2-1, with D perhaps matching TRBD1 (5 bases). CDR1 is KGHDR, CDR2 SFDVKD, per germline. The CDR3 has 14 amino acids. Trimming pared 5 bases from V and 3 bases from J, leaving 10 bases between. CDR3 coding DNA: TGTGCCACCAGTGTAGGGGCTCTCTACAATGAGCAGTTCTTC. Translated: CATSVGALYNEQFF.

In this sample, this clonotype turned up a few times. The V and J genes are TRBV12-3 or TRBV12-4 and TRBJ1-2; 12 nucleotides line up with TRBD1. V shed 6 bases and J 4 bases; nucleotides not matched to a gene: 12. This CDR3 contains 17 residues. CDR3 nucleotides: TGTGCCAGCAGCACCCGGGACAGGGGGCAATACGGCTATGGCTACACCTTC. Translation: CASSTRDRGQYGYGYTF.

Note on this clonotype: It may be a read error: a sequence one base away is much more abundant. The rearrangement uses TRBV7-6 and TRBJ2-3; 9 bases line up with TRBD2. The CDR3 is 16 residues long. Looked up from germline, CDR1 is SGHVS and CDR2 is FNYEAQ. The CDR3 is CVSSYPLAGGTDTQYF. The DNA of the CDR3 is TGTGTCAGCAGCTACCCCTTAGCGGGGGGCACAGATACGCAGTATTTT. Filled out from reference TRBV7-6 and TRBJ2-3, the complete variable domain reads GAGVSQSPRYKVTKRGQDVALRCDPISGHVSLYWYRQALGQGPEFLTYFNYEAQQDKSGLPNDRFSAERPEGSISTLTIQRTEQRDSAMYRCVSSYPLAGGTDTQYFGPGTRLTVL.

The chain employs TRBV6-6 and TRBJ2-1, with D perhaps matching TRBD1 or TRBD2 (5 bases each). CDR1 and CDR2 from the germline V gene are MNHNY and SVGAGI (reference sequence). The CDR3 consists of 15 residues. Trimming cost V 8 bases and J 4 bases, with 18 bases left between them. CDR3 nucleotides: TGTGCCAGCGCGTACCGGGACGGTTCATACAATGAGCAGTTCTTC. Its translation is CASAYRDGSYNEQFF.